What follows are 6 T cell receptor beta chains derived from one specimen sequenced in a study of blood T cell repertoires in COVID-19. Assay used: immunoSEQ multiplex PCR; TCRdb lists only in-frame clones, some missing. The data show tens of thousands of clones, with about 85% seen just once and around 12% held by the top ten. What was sequenced was peripheral blood. These receptors came from a human donor in a cohort sampled during active COVID-19.

The chain employs TRBV5-1 and TRBJ2-3; 7 bases match TRBD2. CDR1 SGHRS and CDR2 YFSETQ come from the germline V gene. This CDR3 is built from 16 residues. Germline trimming cut 4 bases from V and 3 bases from J; bases unmatched to any gene: 11. CDR3 region: CASSLGRLAVTDTQYF. The DNA of the CDR3 is TGCGCCAGCAGCCTAGGAAGACTAGCAGTGACAGATACGCAGTATTTT.

This chain joins TRBV29-1 and TRBJ2-7; D perhaps matches TRBD1 (6 bases). This CDR3 has 12 residues. CDR1 SQVTM and CDR2 ANQGSEA come from the germline V gene. V was trimmed by 6 bases and J by 4 bases, leaving 13 bases between them. The CDR3 here is CSVRQVTYEQYF. The CDR3 coding sequence is TGCAGCGTCCGACAGGTCACTTACGAGCAGTACTTC.

The rearrangement uses TRBV3-1 (or the pseudogene TRBV3-2) and TRBJ2-2, with D possibly matching TRBD1 (6 bases). Germline assignment: CDR1 LGHDT and CDR2 YNNKEL (reference sequence). The CDR3 runs to 15 residues. The V end lost 5 bases, the J end lost 8 bases, and 18 bases lay between the germline ends. CDR3 loop: CASSKVQGNMGELFF. The CDR3 DNA reads TGTGCCAGCAGCAAAGTCCAGGGGAATATGGGGGAGCTGTTTTTT.

The table lists this clone with a few counts. This chain joins TRBV9 and TRBJ1-3; 8 bases match TRBD1. The germline CDR1 and CDR2 sequences are SGDLS and YYNGEE. Trimming at V came to 0 bases and at J to 2 bases, leaving 4 bases not matched to a gene. The CDR3 extends over 16 amino acids. CDR3 amino acids: CASSVDTGGTGNTIYF. The DNA for the CDR3 is TGTGCCAGCAGCGTAGATACAGGGGGAACTGGAAACACCATATATTTT.

The V and J genes are TRBV6-5 and TRBJ1-2, with 9 bases identical to TRBD1. Trimming removed 6 bases from V and 8 bases from J; junction bases left unmatched: 7. CDR1 and CDR2 from the germline V gene are MNHEY and SVGAGI. The CDR3 totals 13 residues. Here the CDR3 reads CASRLGTGMGYTF. The CDR3 DNA reads TGTGCCAGCAGACTCGGGACAGGGATGGGCTACACCTTC.

V usage is TRBV18 and J usage is TRBJ1-1; tentatively, D is TRBD1 (5 bases). Germline lookup yields CDR1 KGHSH and CDR2 LQKENI. Trimming shortened V by 6 bases and J by 8 bases, and 13 bases separated the two germline ends. The CDR3 runs to 12 residues. The CDR3 DNA sequence: TGTGCCAGCTCCCCGCAAGGGGTCGAAGCTTTCTTT. Translating gives CASSPQGVEAFF.